The rows below give T cell receptor beta chains drawn from one sample of a study of T cell responses to AZD1222 COVID-19 vaccine. Some clones are missing from TCRdb's copy, which holds only in-frame ones; the method was immunoSEQ multiplex PCR. The sample carries around 120,000 clones, roughly 89% recorded once. This material consisted of peripheral blood, taken on day 0 of AZD1222 vaccination. The origin of the receptors is an adult in good health. Both conserved end residues are part of each CDR3. D genes are given only for firm matches. Not every row has a clone size; where given, it reads once, few, many or a size class.

>NA|TRBJ2-7|NA|TRBV5-1
CASSVAGTQTYEQYF
TGCGCCAGCAGCGTTGCCGGGACTCAAACCTACGAGCAGTACTTC
>NA|TRBJ2-1|NA|TRBV6-1
CASSEAGRGSYNEQFF
TGTGCCAGCAGTGAAGCGGGCAGAGGTTCCTACAATGAGCAGTTCTTC
>NA|TRBJ1-1|NA|TRBV10-3
CATGRQTNTEAFF
TGTGCCACCGGAAGACAGACGAACACTGAAGCTTTCTTT
>NA|TRBJ2-2|NA|TRBV14
CASSQGYGRGNTGELFF
TGTGCCAGCAGCCAAGGATACGGGAGAGGGAACACCGGGGAGCTGTTTTTT
>once|TRBJ2-7|TRBD1|TRBV18
CASSPGRQGGDAEQYF
TGTGCCAGCTCACCTGGGCGACAGGGGGGAGACGCCGAGCAGTACTTC
>NA|TRBJ1-2|TRBD1|TRBV7-9
CASSLGGGAGPSYGYTF
TGTGCCAGCAGCTTAGGAGGGGGCGCGGGACCGAGCTATGGCTACACCTTC
>few|TRBJ1-6|NA|TRBV2
CATRGRESYNSPLHF
TGTGCCACAAGGGGCAGGGAGTCCTATAATTCACCCCTCCACTTT
>NA|TRBJ2-7|NA|TRBV19
CASSQTGEQYF
TGTGCCAGTAGCCAGACTGGTGAGCAGTACTTC
>NA|TRBJ1-2|TRBD1|TRBV7-9
CASSSGQGLGYTF
TGTGCCAGCAGCTCAGGACAGGGTCTCGGCTACACCTTC
>NA|TRBJ1-2|TRBD1|TRBV19
CASSTTGGHYGYTF
TGTGCCAGTAGTACGACAGGGGGACACTATGGCTACACCTTC